This T cell receptor (beta chain) came from a study of blood T cell repertoires in COVID-19. Sequencing used immunoSEQ multiplex PCR; TCRdb keeps in-frame clones, though not all of them. Here the sample spans around 140,000 clones, about 86% being singletons. Germline V gene sequence: CDR1 MDHEN, CDR2 SYDVKM. The germline V and J ends were trimmed by 6 bases and 2 bases, with 7 bases remaining between them. The CDR3 runs 12 residues. This chain joins TRBV28 and TRBJ2-5, with a tentative D call TRBD1 (5 bases). The receptor was isolated from a woman aged 55 to 70 with active or convalescent COVID-19. Sequencing used peripheral blood. CDR3 residues: CASRGPQETQYF. DNA of the CDR3: TGTGCCAGCAGGGGGCCGCAAGAGACCCAGTACTTC.